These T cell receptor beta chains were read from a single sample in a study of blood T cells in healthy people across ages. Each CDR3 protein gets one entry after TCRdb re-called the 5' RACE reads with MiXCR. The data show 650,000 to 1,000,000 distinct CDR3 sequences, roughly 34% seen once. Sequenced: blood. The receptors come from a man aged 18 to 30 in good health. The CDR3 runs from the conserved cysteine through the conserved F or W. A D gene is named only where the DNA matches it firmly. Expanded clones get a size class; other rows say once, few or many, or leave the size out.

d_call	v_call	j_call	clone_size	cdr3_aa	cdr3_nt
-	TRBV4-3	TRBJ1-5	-	CASSQDSGYDQPQHF	TGCGCCAGCAGCCAAGACTCGGGATATGACCAGCCCCAGCATTTT
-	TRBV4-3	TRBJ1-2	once	CASSQVHREDYGYTF	TGCGCCAGCAGCCAAGTGCACAGGGAGGACTATGGCTACACCTTC
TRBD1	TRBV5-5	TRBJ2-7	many	CASSLEAQGVYEQYF	TGTGCCAGCAGCTTGGAGGCACAGGGGGTCTACGAGCAGTACTTC
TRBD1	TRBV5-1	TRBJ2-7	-	CASSLGQGGREQYF	TGCGCCAGCAGCTTAGGACAGGGAGGCCGCGAGCAGTACTTC
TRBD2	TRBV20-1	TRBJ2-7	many	CRTSCYEQYF	TGCAGGACTAGCTGTTACGAGCAGTACTTC
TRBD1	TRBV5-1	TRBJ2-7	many	CASSLDGTGYYYEQYF	TGCGCCAGCAGCTTGGACGGGACAGGGTACTACTACGAGCAGTACTTC
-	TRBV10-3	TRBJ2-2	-	CAISERLNTGELFF	TGTGCCATCAGTGAGAGACTGAACACCGGGGAGCTGTTTTTT
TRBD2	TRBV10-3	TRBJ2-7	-	CAISVLASYEQYF	TGTGCCATCAGTGTACTAGCGAGCTACGAGCAGTACTTC
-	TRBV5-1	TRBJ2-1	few	CASSIPTQTRSYNEQFF	TGCGCCAGCAGCATCCCGACCCAAACCCGCTCCTACAATGAGCAGTTCTTC
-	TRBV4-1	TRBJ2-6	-	CASSQDRLRLDNSGANVLTF	TGCGCCAGCAGCCAAGATCGTCTTCGTCTGGATAACTCTGGGGCCAACGTCCTGACTTTC
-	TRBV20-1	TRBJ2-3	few	CSATGEGGDTQYF	TGCAGTGCAACGGGGGAGGGGGGGGATACGCAGTATTTT
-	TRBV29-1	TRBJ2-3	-	CSVVRGIKERTDTQYF	TGCAGCGTTGTCCGGGGTATTAAAGAACGCACAGATACGCAGTATTTT
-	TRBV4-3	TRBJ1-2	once	CASSQHSRESYYGYTF	TGCGCCAGCAGCCAACATTCTCGGGAATCTTACTATGGCTACACCTTC
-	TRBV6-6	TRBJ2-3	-	CASGFGNRATDTQYF	TGTGCCAGCGGTTTCGGGAACAGGGCCACAGATACGCAGTATTTT
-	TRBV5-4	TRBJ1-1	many	CASSLGPEIEAFF	TGTGCCAGCAGCTTGGGGCCAGAAATTGAAGCTTTCTTT
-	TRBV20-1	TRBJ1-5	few	CSARYGVSNQPQHF	TGCAGTGCCCGTTACGGGGTTAGCAATCAGCCCCAGCATTTT
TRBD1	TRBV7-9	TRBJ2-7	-	CASSWVRDRGTYEQYF	TGTGCCAGCAGCTGGGTCCGGGACAGGGGAACCTACGAGCAGTACTTC
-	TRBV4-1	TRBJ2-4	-	CASSQDQPGDIQYF	TGCGCCAGCAGCCAAGATCAGCCTGGGGACATTCAGTACTTC
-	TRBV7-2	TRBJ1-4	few	CASSWPGDEKLFF	TGTGCCAGCAGCTGGCCGGGGGATGAAAAACTGTTTTTT
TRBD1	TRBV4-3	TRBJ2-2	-	CASSQDSLGQSTGELFF	TGCGCCAGCAGCCAAGATTCTTTGGGACAGAGCACCGGGGAGCTGTTTTTT
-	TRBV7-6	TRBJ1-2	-	CASSSDGTIANYGYTF	TGTGCCAGCAGCTCGGACGGAACCATCGCTAACTATGGCTACACCTTC
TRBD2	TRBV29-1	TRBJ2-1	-	CSAATSGGPVEQFF	TGCAGCGCCGCAACTAGCGGGGGGCCTGTTGAGCAGTTCTTC
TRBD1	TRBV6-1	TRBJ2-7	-	CASSERGQAYF	TGTGCCAGCAGTGAAAGGGGACAGGCGTACTTC
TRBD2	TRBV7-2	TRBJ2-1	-	CASRPRLATHNEQFF	TGTGCCAGCCGTCCTCGACTAGCGACCCACAATGAGCAGTTCTTC
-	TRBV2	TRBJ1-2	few	CASSETAGYGYTF	TGTGCCAGCAGTGAGACCGCTGGCTATGGCTACACCTTC
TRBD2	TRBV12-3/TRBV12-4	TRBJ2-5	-	CASSASSGGAALRNEQYF	TGTGCCAGCAGTGCTTCTAGCGGGGGGGCCGCGTTGAGAAATGAGCAGTACTTC
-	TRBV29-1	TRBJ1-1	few	CSVDSPTNTEAFF	TGCAGCGTTGATAGTCCGACGAACACTGAAGCTTTCTTT
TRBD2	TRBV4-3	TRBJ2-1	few	CASSQVQRGGGNEQFF	TGCGCCAGCAGCCAAGTTCAGCGGGGGGGCGGGAATGAGCAGTTCTTC
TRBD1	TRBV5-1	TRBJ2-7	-	CASSLAGTGSHEQYF	TGCGCCAGCAGCTTAGCCGGGACAGGTTCCCACGAGCAGTACTTC
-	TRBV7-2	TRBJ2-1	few	CASSFYVSEGDEQFF	TGTGCCAGCAGCTTTTATGTTAGCGAGGGGGATGAGCAGTTCTTC
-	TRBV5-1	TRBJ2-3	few	CASSHTQGPDTQYF	TGCGCCAGCAGCCACACCCAGGGGCCAGATACGCAGTATTTT
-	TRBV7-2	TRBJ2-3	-	CASSLAFSSTDTQYF	TGTGCCAGCAGCTTGGCGTTCTCTAGCACAGATACGCAGTATTTT
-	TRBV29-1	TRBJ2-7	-	CSVGGAGNPYEQYF	TGCAGCGTTGGAGGGGCAGGGAACCCCTACGAGCAGTACTTC
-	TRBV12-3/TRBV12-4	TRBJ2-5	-	CASSVKGIYNEQYF	TGTGCCAGCAGTGTAAAGGGTATCTACAATGAGCAGTACTTC
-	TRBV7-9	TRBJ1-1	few	CASSGPQGNPEAFF	TGTGCCAGCAGCGGTCCGCAGGGTAACCCTGAAGCTTTCTTT
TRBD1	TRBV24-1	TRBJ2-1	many	CATSDSGQVYNEQFF	TGTGCCACCAGTGATTCGGGACAGGTATACAATGAGCAGTTCTTC
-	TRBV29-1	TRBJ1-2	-	CSVEGLAGEDYGYTF	TGCAGCGTTGAAGGACTCGCAGGGGAAGACTATGGCTACACCTTC
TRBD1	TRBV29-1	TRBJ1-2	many	CSVPQTGLAYGYTF	TGCAGCGTCCCCCAGACAGGGCTTGCCTATGGCTACACCTTC
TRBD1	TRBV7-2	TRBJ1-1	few	CASSSTGVPTEAFF	TGTGCCAGCAGCTCCACAGGGGTTCCCACTGAAGCTTTCTTT
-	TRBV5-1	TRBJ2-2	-	CASSLPPRGGQRGELFF	TGCGCCAGCAGCTTACCCCCCCGGGGGGGACAGCGCGGGGAGCTGTTTTTT
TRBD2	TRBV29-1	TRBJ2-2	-	CSVAPTSGGAGGTGELFF	TGCAGCGTCGCTCCGACTAGCGGGGGGGCCGGAGGGACCGGGGAGCTGTTTTTT
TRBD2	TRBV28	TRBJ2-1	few	CASSSTRLAGGIQQFF	TGTGCCAGCAGTTCCACAAGGCTAGCGGGGGGAATTCAGCAGTTCTTC
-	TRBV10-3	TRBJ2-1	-	CAISAEGQTYNEQFF	TGTGCCATCAGTGCCGAGGGGCAGACCTACAATGAGCAGTTCTTC
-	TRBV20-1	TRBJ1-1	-	CSAGGGADTEAFF	TGCAGTGCTGGGGGAGGGGCCGACACTGAAGCTTTCTTT
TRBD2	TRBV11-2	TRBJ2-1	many	CASSARGTSGVYEQFF	TGTGCCAGCAGCGCACGAGGGACTAGCGGGGTTTATGAGCAGTTCTTC
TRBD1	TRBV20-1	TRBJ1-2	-	CSARDNQGADASGYTF	TGCAGTGCTAGAGATAACCAGGGGGCGGATGCGTCTGGCTACACCTTC
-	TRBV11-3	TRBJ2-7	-	CASSLDGEREQYF	TGTGCCAGCAGCTTAGATGGAGAGCGCGAGCAGTACTTC
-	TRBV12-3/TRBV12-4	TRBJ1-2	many	CASSRDTSNYGYTF	TGTGCCAGCAGTCGGGACACTTCTAACTATGGCTACACCTTC
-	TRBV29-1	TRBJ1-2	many	CSVQGMNYGYTF	TGCAGCGTTCAGGGAATGAACTATGGCTACACCTTC
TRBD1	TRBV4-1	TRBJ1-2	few	CASSQGLRDRGNNYGYTF	TGCGCCAGCAGCCAAGGATTACGAGACAGGGGAAATAACTATGGCTACACCTTC
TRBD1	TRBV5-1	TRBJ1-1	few	CASSLSQGDTEAFF	TGCGCCAGCAGCTTAAGTCAGGGGGACACTGAAGCTTTCTTT
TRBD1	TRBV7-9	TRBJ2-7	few	CASTLSRDRGEQYF	TGTGCCAGCACCCTGTCCCGGGACAGGGGCGAGCAGTACTTC
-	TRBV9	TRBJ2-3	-	CASSPDGADTQYF	TGTGCCAGCAGCCCCGACGGGGCAGATACGCAGTATTTT
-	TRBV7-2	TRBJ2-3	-	CASSRRGPDTQYF	TGTGCCAGCAGCCGCCGGGGGCCAGATACGCAGTATTTT
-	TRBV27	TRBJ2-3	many	CASSFDGDTQYF	TGTGCCAGCAGTTTCGACGGAGATACGCAGTATTTT
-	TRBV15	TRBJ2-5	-	CATSRDHNNEQYF	TGTGCCACCAGCAGAGATCACAATAATGAGCAGTACTTC
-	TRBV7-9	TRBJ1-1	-	CASSRQTNRNTEAFF	TGTGCCAGCAGCCGACAGACTAATAGGAACACTGAAGCTTTCTTT
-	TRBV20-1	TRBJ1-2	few	CSAKTGTYGYTF	TGCAGTGCTAAAACAGGGACCTATGGCTACACCTTC
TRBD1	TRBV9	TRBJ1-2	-	CASSPGDRGSYGYTF	TGTGCCAGCAGCCCCGGGGACAGGGGGTCCTATGGCTACACCTTC